The entry below gives a single TCR beta chain sequence along with its context. Its cognate antigen is unknown. In germline, CDR1 is GTSNPN, CDR2 SVGIG (reference sequence). This CDR3 spans 14 amino acids. The V gene end was trimmed by 2 bases and the J gene end by 0 bases; junction bases not matched to a gene: 1. The table came from immunoSEQ multiplex PCR; TCRdb's copy has only in-frame clones and leaves some out. This table holds about 110,000 clones, 80% to 95% found once. The sample is drawn from a study of T cell repertoires and HLA-DP antigens. Overall study context: Pre-culture CD4+ samples used 1,200 ng DNA versus 200 to 250 ng for CD137+CD4+ sorts.

Purity of the untouched CD4+ T cells was 95% to 98%. The source of this sequence is a woman aged 18 to 35 in good health and CMV-seronegative. Sequencing input: CD4+ T cells from PBMCs. The chain employs TRBV30 and TRBJ2-3; 8 bases fit TRBD1. The CDR3 DNA is TGTGCCTGGAGTCACAGGGGGAGCACAGATACGCAGTATTTT. This codes for CAWSHRGSTDTQYF. Combining the CDR3 with reference TRBV30 and TRBJ2-3 gives the whole variable domain SQTIHQWPATLVQPVGSPLSLECTVEGTSNPNLYWYRQAAGRGLQLLFYSVGIGQISSEVPQNLSASRPQDRQFILSSKKLLLSDSGFYLCAWSHRGSTDTQYFGPGTRLTVL.